Presented here are 26 T cell receptor beta chains from one specimen sequenced in a study of control samples from healthy donors and cancer patients. Produced via immunoSEQ multiplex PCR; TCRdb's table is partial and in-frame only. The table records 80,000 to 100,000 clones, about 80% of them present only once. Sequenced input: blood. The receptors derive from a woman aged 25 to 45 in good health.

V usage is TRBV27 and J usage is TRBJ2-1; 11 nucleotides agree with TRBD2. Germline values: CDR1 MNHEY, CDR2 SMNVEV (reference sequence). The CDR3 is made up of 16 amino acids. After removal of 6 bases from V and 7 bases from J, the junction contained 11 bases not matched to a gene. CDR3 sequence: CASRSMGTSGANEQFF. CDR3 DNA sequence: TGTGCCAGCAGGAGTATGGGGACTAGCGGCGCTAATGAGCAGTTCTTC.

The rearrangement links TRBV30 to TRBJ2-7; 9 bases fit TRBD1. The germline gives CDR1 GTSNPN, CDR2 SVGIG (reference sequence). This CDR3 has 14 residues. V lost 1 base and J lost 6; bases outside the gene matches: 7. This chain's CDR3 is CAWSEGQGVREQYF. The CDR3 DNA follows: TGTGCCTGGAGTGAGGGACAGGGAGTTCGCGAGCAGTACTTC.

This rearrangement joins TRBV4-1 to TRBJ1-1; the match to TRBD1 covers 8 bases. CDR3 length equals 15 residues. Germline loops: CDR1 MGHRA, CDR2 YSYEKL. The junction had 8 bases not matched to a gene; V was cut back by 3 bases and J by 5 bases. CDR3 sequence reads: CASSQDRAGMTEAFF. CDR3 nucleotide sequence: TGCGCCAGCAGCCAGGACAGGGCCGGGATGACTGAAGCTTTCTTT.

This chain links TRBV6-2 or TRBV6-3 with TRBJ1-1; 8 bases are a match to TRBD1. In germline, CDR1 is MNHEY, CDR2 SVGEGT. The CDR3 sequence is 17 residues long. V shed 3 bases and J 5 bases; nucleotides not matched to a gene: 14. CDR3 nucleotide sequence: TGTGCCAGCAGTTATAGCCAGGGGGCAGGGAGGAGGACTGAAGCTTTCTTT. Translated, it gives CASSYSQGAGRRTEAFF.

The chain combines TRBV6-1 with TRBJ2-5, with TRBD1 as a possible D gene (5 bases). The CDR3 runs to 15 residues. Germline V gene sequence: CDR1 MNHNS, CDR2 SASEGT. V was shortened by 2 bases and J by 2 bases, with 12 bases between the two germline ends. The CDR3, as DNA: TGTGCCAGCAGTGAAAACAGGAGCTCTCAAGAGACCCAGTACTTC. It encodes CASSENRSSQETQYF.

This sequence joins TRBV6-2 or TRBV6-3 and TRBJ1-2; weak D call: TRBD1 (6 bases). Germline lookup yields CDR1 MNHEY and CDR2 SVGEGT. The V end was cut by 2 bases, the J end by 4 bases, with 14 bases between. The length of the CDR3 is 15 residues. In nucleotides, the CDR3 is TGTGCCAGCAGTTACGTACAGGGTGTCCCCTATGGCTACACCTTC. It codes for CASSYVQGVPYGYTF.

This clone was found a few times. This chain joins TRBV7-9 and TRBJ1-1, with D uncertain. CDR1 and CDR2 (germline): SEHNR, FQNEAQ (reference sequence). This CDR3 comprises 12 residues. Trimming took off 5 bases at V and 7 bases at J, with 11 bases between the two ends. In DNA form, the CDR3 reads TGTGCCAGCAGCCCCCTTTACTTTGAAGCTTTCTTT. Translation gives CASSPLYFEAFF.

The V gene is TRBV5-1, the J gene TRBJ2-7, with TRBD1 matching over 9 bases. This CDR3 has 15 residues. The J segment lost 5 bases and the V segment lost 3 bases, leaving 9 bases of the junction unmatched. Per germline, CDR1 SGHRS and CDR2 YFSETQ. This CDR3 reads CASSSLTGGWDEQYF. Written as DNA, the CDR3 is TGCGCCAGCAGCTCCCTGACAGGGGGATGGGACGAGCAGTACTTC.

This clone was found a few times. The chain combines TRBV30 with TRBJ1-2; D is possibly TRBD1 (5 bases). The CDR3 consists of 12 residues. V was clipped by 3 bases and J by 4 bases, with 9 bases between them. Per germline, CDR1 GTSNPN and CDR2 SVGIG (reference sequence). CDR3: CAWRGAGYGYTF. The CDR3 region has the DNA TGTGCCTGGAGAGGGGCAGGCTATGGCTACACCTTC.

The genes are TRBV5-5 and TRBJ1-4, with D possibly matching TRBD1 (5 bases). Trimming shortened V by 0 bases and J by 4 bases, and 16 bases separated the two germline ends. Germline assignment: CDR1 SGHKS and CDR2 YYEKEE (reference sequence). The CDR3 spans 17 residues. The CDR3 DNA reads TGTGCCAGCAGCTTGGGCCGGCGGACAAACTTTAATGAAAAACTGTTTTTT. Translated: CASSLGRRTNFNEKLFF.

V and J are TRBV9 and TRBJ2-1; a possible D gene is TRBD2 (5 bases). The CDR3 covers 16 residues. Trimming cost V 4 bases and J 5 bases, with 19 bases left between them. The V gene's germline CDR1 is SGDLS and CDR2 YYNGEE. Here the CDR3 DNA reads TGTGCCAGCAGCTTCTCCTCTGAGCGGCAGAACAATGAGCAGTTCTTC. Translating it yields CASSFSSERQNNEQFF.

The gene calls are TRBV7-2 and TRBJ2-5; maybe TRBD2 (6 bases). CDR1 is SGHTA, CDR2 FQGNSA, per germline. With 5 bases removed from V and 0 bases from J, the gap between germline ends came to 10 bases. This CDR3 spans 14 amino acids. CDR3 sequence: CASSPRDYQETQYF. The CDR3 DNA follows: TGTGCCAGCAGCCCCCGGGACTACCAAGAGACCCAGTACTTC.

This sequence joins TRBV10-2 and TRBJ1-1; D call uncertain. The germline CDR1 and CDR2 sequences are WSHSY and SAAADI. Trimming shortened V by 0 bases and J by 4 bases, and 6 bases separated the two germline ends. The CDR3 has 13 amino acids. The CDR3 coding sequence is TGCGCCAGCAGTGAGTCGGTGGGCACTGAAGCTTTCTTT. It codes for CASSESVGTEAFF.

The V call is TRBV5-6, the J call TRBJ1-3; D remains ambiguous. The germline V and J ends were trimmed by 1 base and 0 bases, with 8 bases remaining between them. Germline V gene sequence: CDR1 SGHDT, CDR2 YYEEEE. The CDR3 has 15 residues. The CDR3, as DNA: TGTGCCAGCAGCTTGACGGTTAGCTCTGGAAACACCATATATTTT. Its translation: CASSLTVSSGNTIYF.

This clone has a handful of counts. The chain uses TRBV5-1 and TRBJ2-1; D possibly corresponds to TRBD1 (6 bases). CDR1 SGHRS and CDR2 YFSETQ come from the germline V gene. This CDR3 has 15 amino acids. V was shortened by 3 bases and J by 0 bases, with 10 bases between the two germline ends. CDR3 protein: CASSSRDISYNEQFF. CDR3 nucleotide sequence: TGCGCCAGCAGCTCCCGGGACATCTCCTACAATGAGCAGTTCTTC.

The rearrangement joins TRBV19 to TRBJ1-2; TRBD1 agrees at 7 bases. J gave up 7 bases and V 7 bases, and 15 bases lay outside the gene matches. Germline CDR1 and CDR2: LNHDA and SQIVND (reference sequence). This CDR3 has 15 residues. CDR3 sequence reads: CASTPPSGTDGGYTF. In DNA form, the CDR3 reads TGTGCCAGTACCCCCCCCTCCGGGACAGACGGTGGCTACACCTTC.

The V and J genes are TRBV5-4 and TRBJ1-1; D gene unclear. Germline loops: CDR1 SGHNT, CDR2 YYREEE (reference sequence). The CDR3 length is 14 residues. Trimming pared 0 bases from V and 1 base from J, leaving 7 bases between. In nucleotides, the CDR3 is TGTGCCAGCAGCTTGGCCAGGCAGAACACTGAAGCTTTCTTT. Translating it yields CASSLARQNTEAFF.

J is TRBJ1-5 and V is TRBV27; D is undetermined. The germline gives CDR1 MNHEY, CDR2 SMNVEV (reference sequence). The CDR3 sequence is 13 residues long. CDR3 sequence: CASQVSSNQPQHF. The CDR3 region has the DNA TGTGCGAGCCAGGTTTCGAGCAATCAGCCCCAGCATTTT.

The chain couples TRBV7-2 to TRBJ2-1; 7 bases are a match to TRBD2. V shed 5 bases, J shed 3 bases, and the junction held 7 bases outside the gene matches. Looked up from germline, CDR1 is SGHTA and CDR2 is FQGNSA. The CDR3 is 15 amino acids. CDR3 loop: CASSPSGGIYNEQFF. CDR3 DNA sequence: TGTGCCAGCAGCCCCTCGGGGGGAATCTACAATGAGCAGTTCTTC.

A few counts support this clone. The chain links TRBV28 to TRBJ2-7; 7 positions agree with TRBD2. The CDR3 is 13 residues long. The germline gives CDR1 MDHEN, CDR2 SYDVKM. The J segment lost 7 bases and the V segment lost 6 bases, leaving 9 bases of the junction unmatched. CDR3 region: CASSSTWGGEQYF. The CDR3 nucleotides read TGTGCCAGCAGCAGTACCTGGGGGGGGGAGCAGTACTTC.

The gene calls are TRBV9 and TRBJ2-7; 10 nucleotides line up with TRBD2. Germline V gene data show CDR1 as SGDLS and CDR2 as YYNGEE. V lost 0 bases, J lost 4 bases, and 4 bases stayed unmatched. This CDR3 is built from 15 residues. The CDR3 here is CASSVASGGAYEQYF. The DNA for the CDR3 is TGTGCCAGCAGCGTAGCAAGCGGGGGGGCGTACGAGCAGTACTTC.

V gene TRBV19 combines with J gene TRBJ1-5, with D unresolved. The germline V gene encodes CDR1 LNHDA and CDR2 SQIVND (reference sequence). The germline V and J ends were trimmed by 1 base and 7 bases, with 8 bases remaining between them. The CDR3 extends over 13 amino acids. The CDR3 reads CASSIGRTQPQHF. Here the CDR3 DNA reads TGTGCCAGTAGTATAGGGCGCACCCAGCCCCAGCATTTT.

The chain uses TRBV6-6 and TRBJ1-5, with D possibly TRBD1 on 5 matching bases. V was cut by 8 bases and J by 2 bases, with 16 bases left in between. The CDR3 totals 15 residues. Germline lookup yields CDR1 MNHNY and CDR2 SVGAGI (reference sequence). DNA of the CDR3: TGTGCCAGCCGAGGAGAGTCGGGGGGCAATCAGCCCCAGCATTTT. It codes for CASRGESGGNQPQHF.

As for this clone: At the DNA level, this CDR3 is encoded by other sequences in the same sample as well. V usage is TRBV12-3 or TRBV12-4 and J usage is TRBJ1-2; D possibly corresponds to TRBD1 (5 bases). Trimming removed 5 bases from V and 3 bases from J, with 10 bases in between. There are 13 residues in the CDR3. CDR3 residues: CASSGQGYYGYTF. As DNA, the CDR3 is TGTGCCAGCAGTGGTCAGGGATACTATGGCTACACCTTC.

This clone turned up a few times. CDR3 in amino acids: CASSIVGYNAGRVGTDTQYF. The CDR3 region has the DNA TGTGCCAGTAGTATAGTGGGATATAATGCGGGCAGGGTAGGAACAGATACGCAGTATTTT. The V call is TRBV19, the J call TRBJ2-3, with D perhaps being TRBD1 or TRBD2 (5 bases each). V lost 1 base to trimming and J lost 3 bases, with 26 bases between them. This CDR3 contains 20 residues. Germline values: CDR1 LNHDA, CDR2 SQIVND (reference sequence).

Only one count was recorded for this clone. The chain couples TRBV19 to TRBJ1-4; D may be TRBD1 (6 bases). Germline V gene data show CDR1 as LNHDA and CDR2 as SQIVND (reference sequence). CDR3 length: 13 amino acids. Between the trimmed V and J ends, which lost 9 bases and 7 bases, there was a span of 15 bases. CDR3 nucleotide sequence: TGTGCCAGCACACAGGGCTCCAGTGAAAAACTGTTTTTT. It is translated as CASTQGSSEKLFF.